The 13 T cell receptor beta chains listed next were all sequenced from one sample in a study of blood T cell repertoires in COVID-19. Assay used: immunoSEQ multiplex PCR; TCRdb lists only in-frame clones, some missing. The profile shows 200,000 to 300,000 clones, approximately 85% of them singletons. Input material: peripheral blood. Receptors were obtained from a woman aged 55-69 years with active or convalescent COVID-19.

The chain combines TRBV11-2 with TRBJ2-2; TRBD1 matches at 8 bases. The ends lost 1 base at V and 0 bases at J; junction bases unmatched: 7. CDR3 length: 18 residues. CDR1 and CDR2 from the germline V gene are SGHAT and FQNNGV. The CDR3 protein is CASSLGTGTGPNTGELFF. The CDR3 DNA sequence: TGTGCCAGCAGCTTAGGGACCGGGACAGGCCCGAACACCGGGGAGCTGTTTTTT.

The chain combines TRBV10-3 with TRBJ1-1; the D gene is possibly TRBD1 (5 bases). Trimming removed 6 bases at V and 0 bases at J, with 14 bases between. The CDR3 extends over 15 amino acids. Germline CDR1 ENHRY, CDR2 SYGVKD. This CDR3 is CAIRDPAGLNTEAFF. DNA for the CDR3: TGTGCCATCAGGGACCCAGCAGGGTTGAACACTGAAGCTTTCTTT.

This chain joins TRBV7-3 and TRBJ2-2, with 7 bases matching TRBD1. This CDR3 is built from 15 residues. V gave up 5 bases and J gave up 4 bases; unmatched junction bases: 7. Germline CDR1 SGHTA, CDR2 FQGTGA. CDR3 sequence reads: CASSHDRVGTGELFF. CDR3 coding DNA: TGTGCCAGCAGCCACGACAGGGTGGGCACCGGGGAGCTGTTTTTT.

The chain couples TRBV29-1 to TRBJ2-7; maybe TRBD1 (5 bases). The CDR3 is 14 amino acids. V was shortened by 2 bases and J by 2 bases, with 13 bases between the two germline ends. In germline, CDR1 is SQVTM, CDR2 ANQGSEA. The CDR3 loop reads CSVESTGETYEQYF. CDR3 DNA: TGCAGCGTTGAAAGTACAGGCGAAACCTACGAGCAGTACTTC.

The chain has TRBV28 and TRBJ1-5; 7 bases fit TRBD1. Germline V gene data show CDR1 as MDHEN and CDR2 as SYDVKM. After removal of 7 bases from V and 6 bases from J, the junction contained 9 bases not matched to a gene. The CDR3 sequence is 14 residues long. CDR3 residues: CASIAGTVAQPQHF. The CDR3, as DNA: TGTGCCAGCATAGCAGGGACAGTCGCTCAGCCCCAGCATTTT.

This clone was seen just once. V is TRBV6-2 or TRBV6-3 and J is TRBJ2-4, with TRBD2 as a possible D gene (5 bases). The CDR3 is made up of 12 amino acids. V lost 2 bases and J lost 9, with 8 bases in between. Germline V gene data show CDR1 as MNHEY and CDR2 as SVGEGT. This CDR3 reads CASSYPGSIQYF. Here the CDR3 DNA reads TGTGCCAGCAGTTACCCGGGGAGCATTCAGTACTTC.

A word on this clone: The same CDR3 is also encoded by other DNA sequences in this sample. The chain uses TRBV7-2 and TRBJ1-1, with D unresolved. This CDR3 has 13 residues. CDR1 and CDR2 from the germline V gene are SGHTA and FQGNSA. V lost 1 base to trimming and J lost 1 base, with 4 bases between them. The CDR3 here is CASSLDRNTEAFF. In DNA, the CDR3 is TGTGCCAGCAGCTTAGATCGGAACACTGAAGCTTTCTTT.

V is TRBV5-4 and J is TRBJ2-5; 10 nucleotides align to TRBD2. The CDR3 totals 16 residues. Germline assignment: CDR1 SGHNT and CDR2 YYREEE (reference sequence). With 0 bases clipped from V and 4 bases from J, the junction kept 6 bases outside the gene matches. The CDR3 is CASSLAPAGGRETQYF. Written as DNA, the CDR3 is TGTGCCAGCAGCTTGGCCCCAGCGGGGGGGCGAGAGACCCAGTACTTC.

The V call is TRBV25-1, the J call TRBJ1-1, with D perhaps matching TRBD1 (6 bases). CDR1 and CDR2 from the germline V gene are MGHDK and SYGVNS. The germline V and J ends were trimmed by 2 bases and 5 bases, with 9 bases remaining between them. There are 13 residues in the CDR3. DNA for the CDR3: TGTGCCAGCAGTGAAGTAGGGGGAACTGAAGCTTTCTTT. Its protein is CASSEVGGTEAFF.

This chain links TRBV4-1 with TRBJ2-3, with TRBD1 identical over 7 bases. The V gene end was trimmed by 0 bases and the J gene end by 2 bases; junction bases not matched to a gene: 8. The CDR3 is 17 amino acids. Per germline, CDR1 MGHRA and CDR2 YSYEKL. In nucleotides, the CDR3 is TGCGCCAGCAGCCAAGATAGGGGGACAGAGACCACAGATACGCAGTATTTT. Its translation: CASSQDRGTETTDTQYF.

The rearrangement uses TRBV5-6 and TRBJ1-4; 9 nucleotides line up with TRBD1. CDR1 is SGHDT and CDR2 is YYEEEE in the germline V gene. The J segment lost 8 bases and the V segment lost 4 bases, leaving 9 bases of the junction unmatched. This CDR3 is 15 amino acids long. CDR3 DNA: TGTGCCAGCAGCCCCGGACAGGGGCGAAAAGAAAAACTGTTTTTT. Protein sequence: CASSPGQGRKEKLFF.

The CDR3 spells CATRRGTENNQPQHF. In DNA form, the CDR3 reads TGTGCCACCCGCCGGGGGACAGAGAACAATCAGCCCCAGCATTTT. V usage is TRBV6-5 and J usage is TRBJ1-5; 7 nucleotides match TRBD1. The CDR3 is 15 amino acids. V was pared by 10 bases and J by 3 bases, with 12 bases of the junction left unmatched. CDR1 MNHEY and CDR2 SVGAGI come from the germline V gene.

The V gene is TRBV25-1, the J gene TRBJ1-2; 8 bases fit TRBD1. Germline loops: CDR1 MGHDK, CDR2 SYGVNS. This CDR3 contains 13 residues. V lost 6 bases to trimming and J lost 4 bases; unmatched junction nucleotides: 4. The CDR3 loop reads CASSQGAGYGYTF. CDR3 coding DNA: TGTGCCAGCAGCCAGGGGGCGGGCTATGGCTACACCTTC.